The present TCR beta chain was sequenced within a study of blood T cell repertoires in COVID-19. TCRdb's copy holds only in-frame clones and misses some; the assay was immunoSEQ multiplex PCR. This sample has 50,000 to 70,000 clones; 84% occur once, and the top ten carry 5.6%. The CDR3 runs to 15 residues. After removal of 1 base from V and 4 bases from J, the junction contained 3 bases not matched to a gene. The germline V gene encodes CDR1 SGDLS and CDR2 YYNGEE. The chain links TRBV9 to TRBJ2-2; 8 positions agree with TRBD1. The sequenced material came from peripheral blood. This receptor was obtained from a woman aged 55-69 years with acute or convalescent COVID-19. Here the CDR3 reads CASSVPTGGTGELFF. DNA for the CDR3: TGTGCCAGCAGCGTACCTACAGGGGGCACCGGGGAGCTGTTTTTT.